Below are 17 T cell receptor beta chains sequenced from a single sample in a study of CD8+CD57+ T cells in acquired aplastic anemia. All sequencing subjects had displayed CD8+CD57+ cell expansion on flow cytometry. For CDR3 and TCR beta VDJ profiling, genomic DNA was the template used. One entry per CDR3 protein results from TCRdb running MiXCR on the reads. This table holds 95,000 to 150,000 distinct CDR3 sequences, under 65% found once. Sequencing used sorted CD4+, CD8+, or CD8+CD57+ T cells (not recorded which) from PBMCs. The origin of the receptors is a human donor with aplastic anemia.

This clonotype was observed a handful of times. The chain links TRBV9 to TRBJ2-3; 8 nucleotides agree with TRBD2. The CDR3 has 15 residues. Looked up from germline, CDR1 is SGDLS and CDR2 is YYNGEE. V lost 3 bases to trimming and J lost 7 bases; unmatched junction nucleotides: 10. CDR3 sequence: CASSGRGGELYTQYF. CDR3 nucleotide sequence: TGTGCCAGCAGCGGACGGGGGGGCGAACTATATACGCAGTATTTT.

The chain employs TRBV24-1 and TRBJ2-3; 8 bases line up with TRBD1. Germline-derived CDR1 and CDR2 are KGHDR and SFDVKD. The CDR3 covers 16 residues. V shed 3 bases and J 3 bases; nucleotides not matched to a gene: 7. CDR3 bases: TGTGCCACCAGTGATACCGGGACAGGTAGAACAGATACGCAGTATTTT. Amino acid sequence: CATSDTGTGRTDTQYF.

Details on this clonotype: Being one base from a much bigger clone, this may be a read error. The chain employs TRBV7-2 and TRBJ2-7; 11 bases match TRBD1. Germline V gives CDR1 SGHTA, CDR2 FQGNSA. The CDR3 spans 15 residues. Here the CDR3 DNA reads TGTGCCATCAGCTTTGGGACAGGGGGTTCCTACGAGCAGTACTTC. It yields the protein CAISFGTGGSYEQYF.

This clonotype was counted between two and nine times. The chain uses TRBV30 and TRBJ2-3; TRBD1 might be the D (6 bases). V lost 1 base, J lost 1 base, and 6 bases lay in between. The CDR3 loop spans 13 amino acids. CDR1 is GTSNPN and CDR2 is SVGIG in the germline V gene (reference sequence). This CDR3 is CAWSGQGTDTQYF. CDR3 sequence (DNA): TGTGCCTGGAGTGGACAGGGCACAGATACGCAGTATTTT.

The chain recombines TRBV19 with TRBJ1-1, with TRBD1 identical over 7 bases. This CDR3 has 14 amino acids. The junction had 5 bases not matched to a gene; V was cut back by 7 bases and J by 0 bases. The germline V gene encodes CDR1 LNHDA and CDR2 SQIVND (reference sequence). This CDR3 reads CASNPGQLNTEAFF. In DNA, the CDR3 is TGTGCCAGTAACCCGGGACAGCTGAACACTGAAGCTTTCTTT.

This clonotype was found once. The junction departs from the called germline gene at one end, perhaps through a read error. V is TRBV7-7 and J is TRBJ1-1; 9 bases are a match to TRBD1. This CDR3 comprises 13 residues. Per germline, CDR1 SSHAT and CDR2 FNYEAQ (reference sequence). This CDR3 is CASSSDRGTEAFF. Here the CDR3 DNA reads TGTGCTAGCAGCTCGGACAGGGGCACTGAAGCTTTCTTT.

V is TRBV7-2 and J is TRBJ1-1; D not resolved. The germline gives CDR1 SGHTA, CDR2 FQGNSA. This CDR3 is built from 16 residues. V shed 0 bases and J shed 1 base, with 12 bases lying between them. CDR3 loop: CASSLAVAAKNTEAFF. Written as DNA, the CDR3 is TGTGCCAGCAGCTTAGCGGTGGCGGCCAAGAACACTGAAGCTTTCTTT.

The chain carries TRBV19 and TRBJ1-4; 7 bases fit TRBD1. This CDR3 is 14 amino acids long. The J segment lost 6 bases and the V segment lost 8 bases, leaving 9 bases of the junction unmatched. From germline, CDR1 is LNHDA and CDR2 SQIVND (reference sequence). CDR3 protein: CASLKTGEDEKLFF. The CDR3 DNA is TGTGCCAGTCTCAAAACAGGGGAGGATGAAAAACTGTTTTTT.

This clonotype appeared many times. The J gene is TRBJ1-3, the V gene TRBV4-1; D is unclear. Trimming pared 4 bases from V and 0 bases from J, leaving 7 bases between. The CDR3 runs 14 residues. The germline V gene encodes CDR1 MGHRA and CDR2 YSYEKL. DNA for the CDR3: TGCGCCAGCAGCCGGGGATTCTCTGGAAACACCATATATTTT. Protein product: CASSRGFSGNTIYF.

The chain uses TRBV2 and TRBJ1-1, with a weak D call TRBD1 (6 bases). CDR1 is SNHLY, CDR2 FYNNEI, per germline. There are 15 residues in the CDR3. V was pared by 0 bases and J by 6 bases, with 14 bases between. CDR3 sequence: CASSEAQGMGAEAFF. The CDR3 DNA is TGTGCCAGCAGTGAAGCACAGGGAATGGGCGCTGAAGCTTTCTTT.

The table lists this clonotype with a count of one. The chain carries TRBV24-1 and TRBJ2-7; D might be TRBD1 (5 bases). Germline values: CDR1 KGHDR, CDR2 SFDVKD. Trimming shortened V by 4 bases and J by 4 bases, and 7 bases separated the two germline ends. The CDR3 has 12 amino acids. CDR3: CATSDRDYEQYF. In nucleotides, the CDR3 is TGTGCCACCAGTGACAGGGATTACGAGCAGTACTTC.

This clonotype was seen more than once but under ten times. No conserved phenylalanine or tryptophan is present at the end of the CDR3, so a read error is the likely explanation. V and J are TRBV19 and TRBJ2-7; maybe TRBD2 (6 bases). Germline assignment: CDR1 LNHDA and CDR2 SQIVND (reference sequence). This CDR3 contains 15 residues. This CDR3 is CASSHYTAGSYEQYL. DNA of the CDR3: TGCGCCAGCAGCCATTACACGGCGGGGTCCTACGAGCAGTACCTC.

The CDR3 loop reads CASSSNLDNEQFF. The CDR3 DNA is TGTGCCAGCAGCTCGAACCTAGACAATGAGCAGTTCTTC. The rearrangement uses TRBV7-8 and TRBJ2-1, with unresolved D. Trimming pared 4 bases from V and 5 bases from J, leaving 9 bases between. Germline assignment: CDR1 SGHVS and CDR2 FQNEAQ. This CDR3 has 13 amino acids.

This chain connects TRBV7-6 to TRBJ2-2; D is unclear. This CDR3 is built from 13 residues. V was shortened by 1 base and J by 5 bases, with 5 bases between the two germline ends. Germline values: CDR1 SGHVS, CDR2 FNYEAQ. CDR3 in amino acids: CASSLVRTGELFF. Here the CDR3 DNA reads TGTGCCAGCAGCTTAGTCCGGACCGGGGAGCTGTTTTTT.

This clonotype was found many times. This chain connects TRBV12-3 or TRBV12-4 to TRBJ1-2; D call uncertain. Trimming stripped 5 bases from V and 5 bases from J, with 12 bases between. The CDR3 is 13 amino acids. The DNA of the CDR3 is TGTGCCAGCAGTCCCCGCCCAGAGTATGGCTACACCTTC. Protein product: CASSPRPEYGYTF.

The genes are TRBV20-1 and TRBJ2-7, with 7 bases matching TRBD1. V shed 7 bases and J 2 bases; nucleotides not matched to a gene: 14. The CDR3 spans 15 residues. The germline V gene has CDR1 DFQATT and CDR2 SNEGSKA (reference sequence). The CDR3 region is CSGKHFTRGTYEQYF. Here the CDR3 DNA reads TGCAGTGGAAAACACTTTACCAGGGGGACCTACGAGCAGTACTTC.

The J gene is TRBJ1-2, the V gene TRBV12-3 or TRBV12-4; TRBD1 is a possible D gene (5 bases). The CDR3 covers 14 residues. With 6 bases removed from V and 7 bases from J, the gap between germline ends came to 18 bases. The CDR3 here is CASSLWRLGGGYTF. The CDR3 bases are TGTGCCAGCAGCCTATGGAGACTTGGGGGTGGCTACACCTTC.